This TCR beta chain derives from a study of T-cell memory formation after mild COVID-19 (dated by TCRdb to the early 2020s). Concerning the study at large: TCR sequence clusters from the two donors were found to be largely donor specific. The cohort comprised two young, previously healthy adult volunteers, one female and one male. In a couple of donors, T-cell clones that expanded and contracted after mild COVID-19 were tracked by sequencing TCRalpha and TCRbeta repertoires over time. What the research found in general, with its limitations: Only a couple of mild cases were covered by the study, and larger cohorts that include severe cases with pre-infection samples were considered necessary. Some responding clones were detected in pre-infection memory, suggesting pre-existing cross-reactive memory T cells joined the SARS-CoV-2 response. Contracting CD4+ clones were found mainly in CM and EM memory subsets, while CD8+ clones were enriched in EMRA. Whether the second-wave clones peaking on day 37 were SARS-CoV-2 specific was not confirmed. Clones contracting from day 15 to 85 had balanced CD4/CD8 phenotypes, while a second wave expanding from day 15 to 37 was biased towards CD4+.

Measured from the cysteine to the phenylalanine, the CDR3 is 15 residues long. CDR3 DNA is the only sequence kept; it has 45 bases, read in frame from the first base. The junction shows trimming of 5 bases on V and 4 bases on J, and the gene matches do not reach 10 bases of it. CDR1 and CDR2 are read off the germline V gene as MGHDK and SYGVNS. PBMCs were isolated by Ficoll-Paque density gradient centrifugation. This clonotype was picked up many times. There is no known antigen for this receptor. Per-base quality was not reported, and no clone a single base away is much larger than it. The data were produced on an Illumina NovaSeq 6000. cDNA libraries for TCRalpha and TCRbeta were prepared by 5'RACE using constant-segment primers, with sample barcodes and unique molecular identifiers added. Trizol reagent was used to extract RNA from every sample. Library amplification was performed in two PCR steps, and a second sample barcode and Illumina TruSeq adapters were introduced in the second step. The libraries were sequenced on an Illumina NovaSeq using 2 x 150 bp paired-end reads. The authors' pipeline ran thus. The reads were demultiplexed and collapsed into UMI-guided consensus sequences using migec v1.2.7. Using mixcr v2.1.11, UMI consensuses were aligned to TRA and TRB V and J templates and then assembled into clonotypes. A clonotype was counted as expanded or contracted only if both edgeR and NoisET called the change significant, with noise models trained on biological replicates. For edgeR calls, the cutoffs were a false discovery rate-adjusted p below 0.01 and a log2 fold-change threshold of 1. As an exploratory analysis of dynamics, PCA with hierarchical clustering was applied to max-normalized trajectories of the 1000 most abundant clonotypes. Separately sequenced CD4+ and CD8+ repertoires were used to assign the CD4 or CD8 phenotype of responding clones. In-frame beta chains were kept once TCRdb had trimmed the public reads at Q25 with fastp and called clones with MiXCR. Every entry covers one CDR3 protein and lists the most common genes and DNA from its rows. The V and J calls here are based on TCRdb, not the publication. The sample table shows 5,600 or so distinct CDR3 sequences, and roughly a fifth are seen once. The ten largest clones take up around 60% of the sample.

This clonotype originated in an adult woman who had mild COVID-19 (a few samples of this study predate the infection). The sample titles of this study are shuffled in the database, so cell type and time point are left out; the donor was told from shared clones. Recombination connected TRBV25-1 to TRBJ2-7, with 8 junctional bases fitting TRBD2. Sequences were obtained from PBMCs or a T cell subset sorted from them (not recorded which). In nucleotide form, the sequence is TGTGCCAGCAGTTACGGACTAGCCTTCGCGTACGAGCAGTACTTC. Its translation is CASSYGLAFAYEQYF.